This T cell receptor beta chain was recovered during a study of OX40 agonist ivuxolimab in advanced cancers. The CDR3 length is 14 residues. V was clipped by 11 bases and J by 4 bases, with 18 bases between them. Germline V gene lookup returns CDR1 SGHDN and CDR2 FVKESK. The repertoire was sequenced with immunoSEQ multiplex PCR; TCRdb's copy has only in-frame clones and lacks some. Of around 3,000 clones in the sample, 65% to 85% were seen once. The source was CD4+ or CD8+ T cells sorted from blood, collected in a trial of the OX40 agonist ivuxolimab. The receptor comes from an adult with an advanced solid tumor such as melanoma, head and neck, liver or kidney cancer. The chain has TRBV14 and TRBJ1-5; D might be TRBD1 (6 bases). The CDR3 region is CAGLLGAGNQPQHF. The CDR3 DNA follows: TGTGCCGGATTGTTGGGGGCAGGGAATCAGCCCCAGCATTTT.